The rows below give T cell receptor beta chains drawn from one sample of a study of T cell changes during pregnancy in multiple sclerosis. Data came from immunoSEQ multiplex PCR; TCRdb stores just in-frame clones and leaves some out. The table lists 84,000 or so clones, 94% of them singletons, with about 2.5% in the top ten. The starting material was peripheral blood, obtained in the third trimester of pregnancy. These TCRs come from a female donor with multiple sclerosis, enrolled in a pregnancy study. Each CDR3 is given with its conserved first and last residue.

v_call	j_call	cdr3_aa
TRBV15	TRBJ2-7	CATSRDLREQYF
TRBV10-1	TRBJ2-1	CANRDRSSYNEQFF
TRBV5-8	TRBJ1-4	CASDARDRLNEKLFF
TRBV7-3	TRBJ2-1	CASSLNGGNNEQFF
TRBV4-2	TRBJ1-2	CASSQAAQIEYGYTF
TRBV28	TRBJ2-1	CASRVLAENYNEQFF
TRBV7-9	TRBJ1-1	CASSPLTGHTEAFF
TRBV10-1	TRBJ2-5	CASRAGSGWGETQYF
TRBV18	TRBJ1-5	CASSPPGREGSNQPQHF
TRBV20-1	TRBJ2-7	CSARYKSEQYF
TRBV5-1	TRBJ2-5	CASSFRAGGYWGETQYF
TRBV5-8	TRBJ1-1	CASGLDRGWDTEAFF
TRBV4-1	TRBJ1-3	CASSQARSGAGNTIYF
TRBV5-1	TRBJ2-7	CASSFNYNSYEQYF
TRBV5-1	TRBJ1-3	CASSPGTFPPGNTIYF
TRBV29-1	TRBJ2-2	CSVAGFAGELFF
TRBV13	TRBJ2-5	CASSLERGETQYF
TRBV13	TRBJ2-1	CASLNRGGNYNEQFF
TRBV19	TRBJ1-1	CASSIRGAEAFF
TRBV27	TRBJ1-2	CASSLSPARQSFYGYTF
TRBV7-9	TRBJ2-7	CASSQTGQGLHEQYF
TRBV9	TRBJ1-1	CASSVDSRGVNTEAFF
TRBV7-9	TRBJ1-4	CASSLSLGGTNEKLFF
TRBV19	TRBJ2-6	CASNTGSGANVLTF
TRBV9	TRBJ2-3	CASSVERGTADTQYF